This T cell receptor beta chain was sequenced for a study of regulatory T cells. The primer mix had 52 TRBV and 13 TRBJ primers. Here immunoSEQ multiplex PCR was the method, and the copy in TCRdb shows in-frame clones only, minus some. Of more than 15,000 clones listed, about 92% were seen once; the top ten hold more than 25%. Study-level results: Control CD8+ cells showed a nonsignificant trend toward higher Shannon entropy than patient CD8+ cells.

Comment on this clone: The antigen remains unidentified.

Autoimmunity was present in every CD3G-deficient patient, worse in two. Patients, 2 to 39 years old, had expanded memory T-cell proportions. From germline, CDR1 is KGHSH and CDR2 LQKENI. This CDR3 region has 16 residues. With 2 bases removed from V and 3 bases from J, the gap between germline ends came to 17 bases. The chain has TRBV18 and TRBJ2-7; no clear D gene. Sequencing was carried out using CD8+ T cells sorted from blood. The receptor comes from a person aged 18 to 35 with CD3G deficiency. The DNA for the CDR3 is TGTGCCAGCTCACCAGGTTACCCCGAAACGGACTACGAGCAGTACTTC. Protein: CASSPGYPETDYEQYF.